What follows are 22 T cell receptor beta chains derived from one specimen sequenced in a study of cytomegalovirus exposure and HLA in healthy donors. Primers for the PCR totalled 60 Vbeta and 13 Jbeta. Using immunoSEQ multiplex PCR, the repertoire was profiled, and TCRdb retains in-frame clones only, with some absent. The profile covers about 160,000 clones, with 80% to 90% appearing a single time and approximately 7% taken by the ten largest. The sequenced sample was PBMCs. The receptors stem from a woman in her twenties or thirties in good health and CMV-seropositive.

The chain links TRBV7-2 to TRBJ1-5; D is possibly TRBD1 (6 bases). CDR1 SGHTA and CDR2 FQGNSA come from the germline V gene. Trimming removed 10 bases at V and 3 bases at J, with 13 bases between. The CDR3 has 13 amino acids. This CDR3 reads CATADRFNQPQHF. Written as DNA, the CDR3 is TGTGCCACCGCAGACAGGTTCAATCAGCCCCAGCATTTT.

The chain combines TRBV7-7 with TRBJ1-6; no clear D gene. Germline V CDR1 and CDR2: SSHAT, FNYEAQ (reference sequence). The CDR3 extends over 11 amino acids. The ends were cut back, 3 bases at V and 11 bases at J, with 5 bases in the middle. The CDR3 region is CASSFYPPLHF. CDR3 DNA sequence: TGTGCCAGCAGCTTTTATCCACCCCTCCACTTT. Full variable domain (rest looked up from reference TRBV7-7 and TRBJ1-6): GAGVSQSPRYKVTKRGQDVTLRCDPISSHATLYWYQQALGQGPEFLTYFNYEAQPDKSGLPSDRFSAERPEGSISTLTIQRTEQRDSAMYRCASSFYPPLHFGNGTRLTVT.

The rearrangement joins TRBV29-1 to TRBJ1-2; 9 nucleotides line up with TRBD1. The V gene's germline CDR1 is SQVTM and CDR2 ANQGSEA. The CDR3 totals 13 residues. With V trimmed by 3 bases and J by 5 bases, 4 bases remained unmatched. Here the CDR3 reads CSVDMGQGYGYTF. CDR3 in DNA: TGCAGCGTTGACATGGGACAGGGTTATGGCTACACCTTC.

The V gene is TRBV7-9, the J gene TRBJ1-3; 7 bases match TRBD1. The V and J ends lost 5 bases and 2 bases, in that order; junction bases with no gene match: 6. Per germline, CDR1 SEHNR and CDR2 FQNEAQ (reference sequence). This CDR3 region has 15 residues. The CDR3: CASSTSGGPGNTIYF. For the CDR3, the DNA is TGTGCCAGCAGCACATCAGGGGGTCCTGGAAACACCATATATTTT.

There are many counts of this clone. CDR3 sequence reads: CASSLAGVNYEQYF. The CDR3 DNA reads as TGTGCCAGCAGTCTAGCGGGGGTTAACTACGAGCAGTACTTC. This chain uses TRBV7-9 with TRBJ2-7; 10 bases are a match to TRBD2. The CDR3 is made up of 14 amino acids. Unmatched junction bases numbered 5, after V lost 6 bases and J lost 3 bases. Germline V gene data show CDR1 as SEHNR and CDR2 as FQNEAQ (reference sequence).

V and J are TRBV10-2 and TRBJ1-5; perhaps TRBD1 as D (5 bases). Germline-derived CDR1 and CDR2 are WSHSY and SAAADI. Trimming cost V 0 bases and J 5 bases, with 17 bases left between them. This CDR3 spans 17 amino acids. This chain's CDR3 is CASSESPAYLRDQPQHF. DNA for the CDR3: TGCGCCAGCAGTGAGTCGCCGGCATATCTCAGGGATCAGCCCCAGCATTTT.

V and J are TRBV4-2 and TRBJ2-1; TRBD2 is a possible D gene (5 bases). CDR3 size: 13 residues. CDR1 and CDR2 (germline): LGHNA, YNFKEQ. Trimming took 1 base from V and 16 from J, leaving 17 bases between them. This CDR3 reads CASSQGPKGDNFF. The CDR3 DNA reads as TGTGCCAGCAGCCAAGGCCCGAAGGGAGATAATTTCTTC.

The V and J genes are TRBV2 and TRBJ1-2; 11 nucleotides align to TRBD1. Germline CDR1 and CDR2: SNHLY and FYNNEI. V dropped 4 bases and J dropped 7; count of bases not matched to a gene: 8. CDR3 length equals 15 residues. CDR3 in DNA: TGTGCCAGCAGTGGCCGGACAGGGGGCCTGAGTGGCTACACCTTC. This translates into CASSGRTGGLSGYTF. The full variable domain, completed using reference TRBV2 and TRBJ1-2, is EPEVTQTPSHQVTQMGQEVILRCVPISNHLYFYWYRQILGQKVEFLVSFYNNEISEKSEIFDDQFSVERPDGSNFTLKIRSTKLEDSAMYFCASSGRTGGLSGYTFGSGTRLTVV.

The chain employs TRBV7-9 and TRBJ2-5; 8 bases are shared with TRBD1. J gave up 5 bases and V 4 bases, and 12 bases lay outside the gene matches. The CDR3 has 16 residues. Per germline, CDR1 SEHNR and CDR2 FQNEAQ (reference sequence). The CDR3 DNA reads TGTGCCAGCAGCTCAGCCAGGACAGGGTGGATGGAGACCCAGTACTTC. Its translation is CASSSARTGWMETQYF.

The rearrangement joins TRBV2 to TRBJ1-5; 9 bases agree with TRBD1. The length of the CDR3 is 15 residues. CDR1 is SNHLY, CDR2 FYNNEI, per germline. Trimming removed 3 bases from V and 2 bases from J; junction bases left unmatched: 2. CDR3 sequence: CASSDRTGGNQPQHF. CDR3 DNA: TGTGCCAGCAGTGACCGGACAGGGGGCAATCAGCCCCAGCATTTT.

In this sample, this clone turned up a few times. CDR3 in amino acids: CASSRLPGQSFVSNQPQHF. Written as DNA, the CDR3 is TGTGCCAGTAGCCGTCTCCCGGGACAGAGCTTTGTTAGCAATCAGCCCCAGCATTTT. This chain connects TRBV19 to TRBJ1-5; 7 positions match TRBD1. The germline V gene encodes CDR1 LNHDA and CDR2 SQIVND (reference sequence). The CDR3 has 19 amino acids. The junction had 17 bases not matched to a gene; V was cut back by 6 bases and J by 0 bases.

The V and J genes are TRBV4-3 and TRBJ1-3, with 7 bases lining up with TRBD1. The CDR3 covers 15 residues. The V segment lost 2 bases and the J segment 4 bases; nucleotides outside the gene matches: 5. Germline V gene sequence: CDR1 LGHNA, CDR2 YSLEER. CDR3 DNA: TGCGCCAGCAGCCAATCTCCGGGACAGGGAAACACCATATATTTT. Amino acids: CASSQSPGQGNTIYF.

This chain uses TRBV9 with TRBJ1-1; the match to TRBD1 covers 11 bases. Germline loops: CDR1 SGDLS, CDR2 YYNGEE. The CDR3 has 15 amino acids. The V gene end was trimmed by 3 bases and the J gene end by 3 bases; junction bases not matched to a gene: 4. In DNA form, the CDR3 reads TGTGCCAGCAGCGCCTTGGGACAGGGGGACACTGAAGCTTTCTTT. It encodes CASSALGQGDTEAFF.

This clone was counted once. J is TRBJ1-1 and V is TRBV18, with D tentatively TRBD1 (6 bases). The CDR3 runs 13 residues. V lost 2 bases and J 8 bases, leaving 12 bases between the germline ends. Germline assignment: CDR1 KGHSH and CDR2 LQKENI. The CDR3 region is CASSPANRGEAFF. CDR3 in DNA: TGTGCCAGCTCACCAGCAAATAGGGGGGAAGCTTTCTTT.

V usage is TRBV30 and J usage is TRBJ1-1; 7 positions match TRBD1. The length of the CDR3 is 13 residues. Germline V gene sequence: CDR1 GTSNPN, CDR2 SVGIG (reference sequence). With 2 bases clipped from V and 1 base from J, the junction kept 1 base outside the gene matches. CDR3 amino acids: CAWSWDRNTEAFF. CDR3 sequence (DNA): TGTGCCTGGAGTTGGGACAGGAACACTGAAGCTTTCTTT.

Only a few counts were recorded for this clone. CDR3 sequence (DNA): TGTGCCAGCAGCAAATTTCGAGTGGGACAGGGAGGCCCGACGGCTGGAAACACCATATATTTT. Residues: CASSKFRVGQGGPTAGNTIYF. The chain links TRBV21-1 to TRBJ1-3; the table assigns TRBD1, which was not confirmed against the DNA. TRBV21-1 is recorded as a pseudogene. This CDR3 is 21 amino acids long.

The gene calls are TRBV5-4 and TRBJ1-4; D is unresolved. Trimming took 0 bases from V and 1 from J, leaving 10 bases between them. CDR3 size: 16 residues. The germline CDR1 and CDR2 sequences are SGHNT and YYREEE (reference sequence). Here the CDR3 DNA reads TGTGCCAGCAGCTTGGGGAGCTCGGGAACTAATGAAAAACTGTTTTTT. This translates into CASSLGSSGTNEKLFF. The full variable domain, its missing parts supplied by reference TRBV5-4 and TRBJ1-4, is ETGVTQSPTHLIKTRGQQVTLRCSSQSGHNTVSWYQQALGQGPQFIFQYYREEENGRGNFPPRFSGLQFPNYSSELNVNALELDDSALYLCASSLGSSGTNEKLFFGSGTQLSVL.

This chain links TRBV19 with TRBJ1-1; D not resolved. There are 14 residues in the CDR3. The V gene's germline CDR1 is LNHDA and CDR2 SQIVND (reference sequence). The germline V and J ends were trimmed by 1 base and 3 bases, with 9 bases remaining between them. CDR3 coding DNA: TGTGCCAGTAGTATAGGGCAGATTTACACTGAAGCTTTCTTT. Residues: CASSIGQIYTEAFF.

The chain links TRBV11-2 to TRBJ1-1; TRBD1 matches 8 bases. The CDR3 extends over 14 amino acids. With 5 bases clipped from V and 3 bases from J, the junction kept 5 bases outside the gene matches. Germline-derived CDR1 and CDR2 are SGHAT and FQNNGV. The CDR3 loop is CASSIQGEYTEAFF. CDR3 DNA: TGTGCCAGCAGCATACAGGGGGAGTACACTGAAGCTTTCTTT.

This clone has more than one count but fewer than ten. This chain joins TRBV15 and TRBJ2-3; 9 bases match TRBD2. Losses at the gene ends were 3 bases for V and 6 bases for J; bases not matched to a gene: 22. This CDR3 has 20 amino acids. From germline, CDR1 is LNHNV and CDR2 YYDKDF (reference sequence). CDR3 sequence reads: CATSSRWDSSGGGGSDTQYF. CDR3 DNA: TGTGCCACCAGCAGTAGGTGGGACAGTTCTGGCGGGGGGGGGTCGGATACGCAGTATTTT.

This sequence joins TRBV11-1 and TRBJ1-6; 7 bases are a match to TRBD1. V dropped 2 bases and J dropped 7; count of bases not matched to a gene: 5. This CDR3 is 15 amino acids long. From germline, CDR1 is SGHAT and CDR2 FQDESV (reference sequence). The CDR3 coding sequence is TGTGCCAGCAGCTTACCGCGGGACAGCAATTCACCCCTCCACTTT. This translates into CASSLPRDSNSPLHF.

V and J are TRBV4-1 and TRBJ2-7; TRBD2 matches at 7 bases. Per germline, CDR1 MGHRA and CDR2 YSYEKL. This CDR3 comprises 16 residues. After removal of 1 base from V and 3 bases from J, the junction contained 9 bases not matched to a gene. Here the CDR3 DNA reads TGCGCCAGCAGCCAAGTTGAGGGGCGGGGGAGCTACGAGCAGTACTTC. The encoded protein is CASSQVEGRGSYEQYF.